The present T cell receptor beta chain was sequenced within a study of identical twins. The study's findings and limits: Twin pairs' shared out-of-frame alpha sequences were enriched in low generation probability.

The V gene's germline CDR1 is SGHVS and CDR2 FNYEAQ. V lost 4 bases, J lost 4 bases, and 9 bases stayed unmatched. The CDR3 consists of 15 residues. As regards this clonotype: The antigen is unknown.

TCRdb itself ran the 5' RACE reads through MiXCR, one entry per CDR3 protein. The sample yields around 1.7 million distinct CDR3 sequences, about 31% seen once. The genes are TRBV7-6 and TRBJ2-7, with TRBD1 matching over 8 bases. The receptor was derived from a newborn girl in good health. What was sequenced was cord blood. The CDR3 protein is CASSWGTGISYEQYF. The CDR3 DNA reads TGTGCCAGCAGCTGGGGGACAGGAATCTCTTACGAGCAGTACTTC.